This T cell receptor beta chain derives from a study of CD8 T cells in Susac syndrome. Looking at the study overall: Patients with Susac syndrome had blood drawn and were at that point therapy-naive, on corticosteroids, or on intravenous immunoglobulin alone.

The CDR3 contains 11 residues. Deletions cut 8 bases from V and 6 bases from J, with 9 bases between. A note on this clonotype: As yet, its antigen is unknown.

General study results and limits: Only a relatively small number of individuals were included in the TCR sequencing and HLA analysis.

Random hexamers were used to reverse transcribe the RNA input (roughly 0.5 to 1 ug). The method of amplification for TCR beta CDR3 was immunoSEQ multiplex PCR, covering 54 Vbeta and 13 Jbeta. TCRdb redid the calling of the immunoSEQ multiplex PCR reads with MiXCR, one entry per CDR3 protein. Of 210,000 or so distinct CDR3 sequences in the sample, 85% to 95% were seen once. This clonotype originated in a human donor with Susac syndrome. Sequenced sample: CD4+ T cells from PBMCs. The V call is TRBV12-3 or TRBV12-4, the J call TRBJ2-3; D ambiguous. CDR3 coding DNA: TGTGCCAGCGGTATCTTGGATACGCAGTATTTT. This translates into CASGILDTQYF.